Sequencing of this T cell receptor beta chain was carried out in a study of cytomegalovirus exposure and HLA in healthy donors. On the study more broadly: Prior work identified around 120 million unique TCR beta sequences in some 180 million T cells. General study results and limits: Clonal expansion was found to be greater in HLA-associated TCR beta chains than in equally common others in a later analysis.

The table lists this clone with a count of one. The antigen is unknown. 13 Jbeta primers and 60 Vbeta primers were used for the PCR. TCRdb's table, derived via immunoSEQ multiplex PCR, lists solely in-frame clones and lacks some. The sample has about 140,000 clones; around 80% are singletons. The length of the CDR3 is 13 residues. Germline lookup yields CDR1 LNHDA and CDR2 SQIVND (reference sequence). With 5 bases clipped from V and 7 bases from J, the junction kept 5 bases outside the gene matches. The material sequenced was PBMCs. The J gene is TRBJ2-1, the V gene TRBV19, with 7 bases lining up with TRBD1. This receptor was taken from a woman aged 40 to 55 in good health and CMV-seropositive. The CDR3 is CASSGTAFNEQFF. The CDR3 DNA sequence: TGTGCCAGTAGTGGGACAGCTTTTAATGAGCAGTTCTTC.